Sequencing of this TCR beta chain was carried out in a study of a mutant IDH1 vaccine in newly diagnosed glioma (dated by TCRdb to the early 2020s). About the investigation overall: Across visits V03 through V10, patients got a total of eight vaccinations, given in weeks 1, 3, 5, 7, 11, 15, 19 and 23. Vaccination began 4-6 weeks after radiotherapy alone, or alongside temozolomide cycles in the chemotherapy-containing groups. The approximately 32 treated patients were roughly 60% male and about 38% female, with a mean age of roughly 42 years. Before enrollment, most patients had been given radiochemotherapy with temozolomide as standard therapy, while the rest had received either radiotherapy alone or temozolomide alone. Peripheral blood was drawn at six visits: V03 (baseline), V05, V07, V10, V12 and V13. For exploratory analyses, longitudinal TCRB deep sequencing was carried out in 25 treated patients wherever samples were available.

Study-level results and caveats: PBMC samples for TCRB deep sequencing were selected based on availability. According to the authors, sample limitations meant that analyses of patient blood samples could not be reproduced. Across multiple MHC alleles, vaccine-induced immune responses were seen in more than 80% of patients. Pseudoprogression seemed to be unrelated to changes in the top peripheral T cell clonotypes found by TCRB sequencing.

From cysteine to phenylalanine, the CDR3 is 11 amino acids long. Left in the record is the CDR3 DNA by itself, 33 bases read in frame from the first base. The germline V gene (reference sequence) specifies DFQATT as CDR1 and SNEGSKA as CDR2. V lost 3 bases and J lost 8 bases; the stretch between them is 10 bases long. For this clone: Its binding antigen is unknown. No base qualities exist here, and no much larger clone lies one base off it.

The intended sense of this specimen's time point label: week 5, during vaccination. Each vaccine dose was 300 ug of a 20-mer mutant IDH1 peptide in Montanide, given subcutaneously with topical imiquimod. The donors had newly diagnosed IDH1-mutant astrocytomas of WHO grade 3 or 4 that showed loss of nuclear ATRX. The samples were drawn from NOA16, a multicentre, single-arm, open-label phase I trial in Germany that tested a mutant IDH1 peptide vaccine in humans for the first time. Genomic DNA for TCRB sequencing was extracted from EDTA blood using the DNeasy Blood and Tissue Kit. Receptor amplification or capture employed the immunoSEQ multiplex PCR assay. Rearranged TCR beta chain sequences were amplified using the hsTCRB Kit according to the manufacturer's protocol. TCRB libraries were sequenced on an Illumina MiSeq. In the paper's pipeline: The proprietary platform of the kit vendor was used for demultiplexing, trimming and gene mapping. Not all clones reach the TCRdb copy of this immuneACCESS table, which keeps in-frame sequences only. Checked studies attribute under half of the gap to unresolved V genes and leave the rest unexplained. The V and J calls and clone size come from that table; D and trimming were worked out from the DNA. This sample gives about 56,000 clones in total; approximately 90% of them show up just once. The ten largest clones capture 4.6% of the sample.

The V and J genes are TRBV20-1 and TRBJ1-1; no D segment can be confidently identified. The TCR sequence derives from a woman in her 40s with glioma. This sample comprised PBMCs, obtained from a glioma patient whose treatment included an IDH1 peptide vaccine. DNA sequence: TGCAGTGCTAGTAGTGCGGGGGAAGCTTTCTTT. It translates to CSASSAGEAFF.